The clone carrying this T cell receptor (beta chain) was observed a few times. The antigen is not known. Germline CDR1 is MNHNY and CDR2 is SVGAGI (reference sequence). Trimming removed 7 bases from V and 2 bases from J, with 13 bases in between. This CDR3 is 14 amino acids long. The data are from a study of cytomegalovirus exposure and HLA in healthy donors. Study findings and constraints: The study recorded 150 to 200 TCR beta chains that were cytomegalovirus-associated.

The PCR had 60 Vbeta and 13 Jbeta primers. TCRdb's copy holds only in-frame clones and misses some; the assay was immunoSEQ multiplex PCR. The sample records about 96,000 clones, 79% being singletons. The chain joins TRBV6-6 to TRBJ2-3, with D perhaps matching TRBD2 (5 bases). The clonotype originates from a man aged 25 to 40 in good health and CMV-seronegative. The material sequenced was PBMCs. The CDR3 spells CASTPRAYTDTQYF. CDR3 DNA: TGTGCCAGCACCCCGAGGGCCTACACAGATACGCAGTATTTT.